The table lists the clone carrying this T cell receptor (beta chain) with a few counts. This sample is drawn from a study of blood T cell repertoires in COVID-19. Study-level background: COVID-19 samples from acute and convalescent phases originated in the United States, Italy and Spain. T cells, B-cell-depleted T cells, or PBMCs provided the cDNA or gDNA that served as material.

Authors' methods: Nucleated cell number was recorded as an estimate derived from reference gene primer amplification. Profiling relied on immunoSEQ multiplex PCR, and the TCRdb table lists in-frame clones only, not all of them. That table furnishes V, J and clone size, whereas the DNA furnished D and trimming. The repertoire holds approximately 50,000 clones, approximately 75% seen once, with 30% to 40% in the top ten. This CDR3 has 16 residues. Seattle researchers signed up patients amid active infection and tracked them longitudinally. Specimen: peripheral blood. This clonotype originated in a man between 60 and 75 years old with COVID-19, enrolled during active disease. The rearrangement joins TRBV21-1 to TRBJ1-6; TRBD1 reflects the table's D call only, with no check against the DNA. TRBV21-1 is marked as a pseudogene. The CDR3 reads CASSLQGARYNSPLHF. In DNA form, the CDR3 reads TGTGCCAGCAGTTTACAGGGGGCAAGGTATAATTCACCCCTCCACTTT.